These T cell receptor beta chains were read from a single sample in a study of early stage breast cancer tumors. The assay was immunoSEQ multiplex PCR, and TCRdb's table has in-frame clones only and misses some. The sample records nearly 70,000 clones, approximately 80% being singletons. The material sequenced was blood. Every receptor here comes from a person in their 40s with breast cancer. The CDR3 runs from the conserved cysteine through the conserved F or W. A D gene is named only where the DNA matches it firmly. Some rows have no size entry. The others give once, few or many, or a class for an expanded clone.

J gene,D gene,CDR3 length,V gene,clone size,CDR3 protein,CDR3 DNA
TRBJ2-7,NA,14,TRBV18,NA,CASSPSGQTYEQYF,TGTGCCAGCTCACCATCCGGACAGACCTACGAGCAGTACTTC
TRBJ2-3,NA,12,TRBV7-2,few,CASSLYGDTQYF,TGTGCCAGCAGCTTATATGGAGATACGCAGTATTTT
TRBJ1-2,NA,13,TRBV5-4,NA,CASSLAGDYGYTF,TGTGCCAGCAGCTTGGCCGGGGACTATGGCTACACCTTC
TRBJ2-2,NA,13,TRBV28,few,CAVHGGNTGELFF,TGTGCCGTCCACGGGGGAAACACCGGGGAGCTGTTTTTT
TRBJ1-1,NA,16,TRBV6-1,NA,CASSEGGAGRAAEAFF,TGTGCCAGCAGTGAGGGGGGGGCCGGGCGCGCCGCTGAAGCTTTCTTT
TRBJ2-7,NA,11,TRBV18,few,CASSLLREQYF,TGTGCCAGCTCCCTACTGCGCGAGCAGTACTTC
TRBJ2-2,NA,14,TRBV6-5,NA,CASSYSQGRWELFF,TGTGCCAGCAGTTACTCGCAGGGGCGGTGGGAGCTGTTTTTT
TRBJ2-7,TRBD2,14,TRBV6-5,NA,CASTVTSGVYEQYF,TGTGCCAGCACCGTGACTAGCGGGGTCTACGAGCAGTACTTC
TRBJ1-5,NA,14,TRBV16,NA,CASSHGYSNQPQHF,TGTGCCAGCAGCCATGGTTATAGCAATCAGCCCCAGCATTTT
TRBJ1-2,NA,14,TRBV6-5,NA,CASRTGLANYGYTF,TGTGCCAGCAGAACCGGGTTAGCTAACTATGGCTACACCTTC
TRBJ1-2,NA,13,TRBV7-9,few,CASSRGDQARYTF,TGTGCCAGCAGCAGGGGAGATCAAGCTCGCTACACCTTC
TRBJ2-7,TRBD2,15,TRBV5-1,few,CASRSGLAGGGGQYF,TGCGCCAGCAGATCGGGACTAGCGGGAGGCGGGGGGCAGTACTTC
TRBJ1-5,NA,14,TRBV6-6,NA,CASSYEGSNQPQHF,TGTGCCAGCAGTTACGAGGGTAGCAATCAGCCCCAGCATTTT
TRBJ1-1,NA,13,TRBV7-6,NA,CASGGNLNTEAFF,TGTGCCAGCGGCGGGAATTTGAACACTGAAGCTTTCTTT
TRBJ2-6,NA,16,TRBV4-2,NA,CASSQDGRSGANVLTF,TGTGCCAGCAGCCAAGACGGGCGCTCTGGGGCCAACGTCCTGACTTTC
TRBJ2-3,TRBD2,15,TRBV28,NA,CASSLRGGRFEEKYF,TGTGCCAGCAGTTTAAGGGGCGGGAGGTTTGAGGAAAAGTATTTT
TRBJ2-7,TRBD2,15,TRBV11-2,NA,CASSSGLAGVYEQYF,TGTGCCAGCAGCTCGGGACTAGCGGGAGTCTACGAGCAGTACTTC
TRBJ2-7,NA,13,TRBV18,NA,CASSRRSSYEQYF,TGTGCCAGCTCCCGTCGGAGCTCCTACGAGCAGTACTTC
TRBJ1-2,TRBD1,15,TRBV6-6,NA,CASIERQGAYYGYTF,TGTGCCAGCATCGAGCGACAGGGGGCTTACTATGGCTACACCTTC
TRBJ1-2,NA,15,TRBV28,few,CASSLHLARGYGYTF,TGTGCCAGCAGTTTACACCTGGCGCGCGGCTATGGCTACACCTTC
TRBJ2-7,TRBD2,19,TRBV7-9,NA,CASSSAGSSGGPQSYEQYF,TGTGCCAGCAGCTCCGCGGGTAGTAGCGGGGGGCCCCAATCCTACGAGCAGTACTTC
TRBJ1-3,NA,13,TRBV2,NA,CASRGPSGNTIYF,TGTGCCAGCCGAGGACCTTCTGGAAACACCATATATTTT
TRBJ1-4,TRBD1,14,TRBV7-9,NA,CASSGQGGLEKLFF,TGTGCCAGCAGTGGACAGGGAGGGCTAGAAAAACTGTTTTTT
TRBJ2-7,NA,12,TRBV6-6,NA,CASSTSSYEQYF,TGTGCCAGCTCTACTAGTTCCTACGAGCAGTACTTC
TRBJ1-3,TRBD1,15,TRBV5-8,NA,CASSRQGAGGNTIYF,TGTGCCAGCTCCAGACAGGGGGCCGGTGGAAACACCATATATTTT
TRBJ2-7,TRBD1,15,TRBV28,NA,CASSLLDRARYEQYF,TGTGCCAGCAGTTTACTCGACAGGGCCCGCTACGAGCAGTACTTC
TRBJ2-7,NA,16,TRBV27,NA,CASSSRRRGDTYEQYF,TGTGCCAGCAGCTCCCGGCGGAGGGGGGACACCTACGAGCAGTACTTC
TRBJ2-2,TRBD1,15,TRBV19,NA,CASSKAFTGGWELFF,TGTGCCAGTAGTAAAGCATTTACAGGGGGATGGGAGCTGTTTTTT
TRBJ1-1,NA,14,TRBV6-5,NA,CASSKQGSVGEAFF,TGTGCCAGCAGTAAGCAGGGTTCAGTTGGTGAAGCTTTCTTT
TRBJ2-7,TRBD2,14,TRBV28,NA,CASSPRRGAREQYF,TGTGCCAGCAGCCCTAGGCGGGGGGCGAGGGAGCAGTACTTC
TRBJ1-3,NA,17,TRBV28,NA,CASSFQVGAISGNTIYF,TGTGCCAGCAGTTTCCAGGTTGGAGCGATCTCTGGAAACACCATATATTTT
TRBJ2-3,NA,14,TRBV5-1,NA,CASSWGGNTDTQYF,TGCGCCAGCAGCTGGGGAGGAAACACAGATACGCAGTATTTT
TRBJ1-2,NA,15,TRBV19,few,CASATPGAGLVGYTF,TGTGCCAGTGCCACCCCGGGAGCGGGTCTAGTCGGCTACACCTTC
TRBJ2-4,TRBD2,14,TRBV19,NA,CASSVLAGDNIQYF,TGTGCCAGTAGTGTCCTAGCGGGAGATAACATTCAGTACTTC
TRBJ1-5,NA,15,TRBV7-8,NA,CASSLARVLGQPQHF,TGTGCCAGCAGCTTAGCTCGCGTGTTGGGGCAGCCCCAGCATTTT
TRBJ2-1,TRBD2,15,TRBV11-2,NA,CASSLMLADTNEQFF,TGTGCCAGCAGCTTAATGCTAGCGGACACCAATGAGCAGTTCTTC